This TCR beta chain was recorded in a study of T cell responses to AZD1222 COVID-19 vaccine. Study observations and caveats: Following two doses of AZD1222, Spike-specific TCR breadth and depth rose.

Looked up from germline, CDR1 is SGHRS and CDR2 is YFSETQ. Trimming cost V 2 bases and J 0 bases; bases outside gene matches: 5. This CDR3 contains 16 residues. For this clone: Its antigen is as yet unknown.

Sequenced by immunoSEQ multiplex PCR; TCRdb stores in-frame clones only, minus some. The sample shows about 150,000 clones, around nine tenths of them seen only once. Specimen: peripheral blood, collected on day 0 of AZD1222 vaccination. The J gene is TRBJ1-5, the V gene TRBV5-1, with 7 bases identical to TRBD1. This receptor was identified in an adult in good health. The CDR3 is CASSLSTGYSNQPQHF. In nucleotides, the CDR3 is TGCGCCAGCAGCTTATCGACAGGGTATAGCAATCAGCCCCAGCATTTT.